The rows below give T cell receptor beta chains drawn from one sample of a study of immune cell composition in non-small cell lung cancer. Method: immunoSEQ multiplex PCR; TCRdb's copy keeps in-frame clones and lacks some. The sample includes about 2,500 clones, roughly four fifths of them seen just once. The sequencing sample was made of non-adjacent lung tissue. These receptors all stem from a human donor with non-small cell lung cancer. The CDR3 runs from the conserved cysteine through the conserved F or W. The order of the fields is CDR3 protein, V gene, J gene.

CDR3aa: CASQGSSNQPQHF
v_gene: TRBV6-5
j_gene: TRBJ1-5

CDR3aa: CASSGTSGSGNEQFF
v_gene: TRBV5-6
j_gene: TRBJ2-1

CDR3aa: CATSGGLGGGADTQYF
v_gene: TRBV15
j_gene: TRBJ2-3

CDR3aa: CASSFQRDEQYF
v_gene: TRBV5-6
j_gene: TRBJ2-7

CDR3aa: CASSPTGLSNQPQHF
v_gene: TRBV18
j_gene: TRBJ1-5

CDR3aa: CASSATGGIRATYGNTIYF
v_gene: TRBV2
j_gene: TRBJ1-3

CDR3aa: CASSSMRMNTEAFF
v_gene: TRBV28
j_gene: TRBJ1-1

CDR3aa: CASSSSRSSPLHF
v_gene: TRBV6-5
j_gene: TRBJ1-6

CDR3aa: CASSVEAAAPWEQYF
v_gene: TRBV6-4
j_gene: TRBJ2-7

CDR3aa: CAWSVLGTGNEQFF
v_gene: TRBV30
j_gene: TRBJ2-1

CDR3aa: CASSDSTSGGGTDTQYF
v_gene: TRBV6-4
j_gene: TRBJ2-3

CDR3aa: CASSLGGGDEQYF
v_gene: TRBV7-8
j_gene: TRBJ2-7

CDR3aa: CASSNYPRASGNTIYF
v_gene: TRBV5-5
j_gene: TRBJ1-3

CDR3aa: CASSFTTGTNEKLFF
v_gene: TRBV6-6
j_gene: TRBJ1-4

CDR3aa: CASSVRTGELFF
v_gene: TRBV9
j_gene: TRBJ2-2